This entry lists 24 T cell receptor beta chains sequenced from one sample in a study of post-analysis software for immune sequencing data. Study-level findings and limits: TRBV segments more frequent in patients than in controls numbered five and included TRBV5-6, TRBV5-1 and TRBV20-1.

Which antigens these TCRs recognize remains unknown. TCR beta cDNA libraries had unique molecular identifiers. TCRdb re-called the PCR reads through MiXCR, storing one row per CDR3 protein. This sample has roughly 540,000 distinct CDR3 sequences, with around a third found just once. Sample: blood. These receptors were taken from a girl aged 2 to 17 with multiple sclerosis.

This clonotype was counted only a few times. The rearrangement links TRBV4-1 to TRBJ1-2; D not resolved. The CDR3 covers 15 residues. V lost 0 bases and J 6 bases, leaving 14 bases between the germline ends. Germline CDR1 reads MGHRA; CDR2 reads YSYEKL. Written as DNA, the CDR3 is TGCGCCAGCAGCCAAGATCGGGGTCAGAGTGATGGCTACACCTTC. Amino acids: CASSQDRGQSDGYTF.

This clonotype occurred a few times. The chain couples TRBV5-5 to TRBJ1-2, with 8 bases that match TRBD1. Germline CDR1 SGHKS, CDR2 YYEKEE (reference sequence). The CDR3 has 14 amino acids. V lost 6 bases and J lost 10; bases outside the gene matches: 14. CDR3 region: CASTPFQGATTYTF. The CDR3 coding sequence is TGTGCCAGCACCCCCTTTCAGGGGGCAACGACCTACACCTTC.

The rearrangement links TRBV6-1 to TRBJ2-7, with 10 bases that match TRBD2. V gave up 7 bases and J gave up 4 bases; unmatched junction bases: 4. CDR3 length: 13 amino acids. CDR1 and CDR2 (germline): MNHNS, SASEGT. In DNA form, the CDR3 reads TGTGCCAGCACGGAGCGGGGGGGTTACGAGCAGTACTTC. This gives the protein CASTERGGYEQYF.

The CDR3 here is CSARTAENYGYTF. CDR3 DNA: TGCAGTGCTAGAACGGCTGAAAACTATGGCTACACCTTC. V is TRBV20-1 and J is TRBJ1-2; D remains unclear. V was shortened by 2 bases and J by 2 bases, with 9 bases between the two germline ends. CDR1 is DFQATT, CDR2 SNEGSKA, per germline (reference sequence). This CDR3 has 13 residues.

The rearrangement joins TRBV7-9 to TRBJ1-1, with D unresolved. This CDR3 has 13 residues. Trimming pared 6 bases from V and 1 base from J, leaving 9 bases between. Per the germline V gene, CDR1 is SEHNR and CDR2 is FQNEAQ (reference sequence). Here the CDR3 reads CASSRGWNTEAFF. The CDR3 DNA reads TGTGCCAGCAGTCGCGGTTGGAACACTGAAGCTTTCTTT.

V gene TRBV6-2 or TRBV6-3 combines with J gene TRBJ1-1; 8 bases are a match to TRBD1. J was trimmed by 7 bases and V by 0 bases; bases with no gene match: 7. The CDR3 has 15 amino acids. Germline assignment: CDR1 MNHEY and CDR2 SVGEGT. CDR3 bases: TGTGCCAGCAGTTACTCCGCAGGGGGCAATGTTGAAGCTTTCTTT. Translating it yields CASSYSAGGNVEAFF.

This clonotype turned up a few times. The V gene is TRBV5-6, the J gene TRBJ2-2, with D hard to call. This CDR3 is built from 15 residues. Germline-derived CDR1 and CDR2 are SGHDT and YYEEEE. The V and J ends lost 2 bases and 1 base respectively, with 9 bases between them. CDR3 sequence reads: CASSLARLNTGELFF. The CDR3 DNA reads TGTGCCAGCAGCTTAGCACGGCTGAACACCGGGGAGCTGTTTTTT. Based on the CDR3 plus reference TRBV5-6 and TRBJ2-2, the full variable domain is DAGVTQSPTHLIKTRGQQVTLRCSPKSGHDTVSWYQQALGQGPQFIFQYYEEEERQRGNFPDRFSGHQFPNYSSELNVNALLLGDSALYLCASSLARLNTGELFFGEGSRLTVL.

The chain joins TRBV15 to TRBJ2-3; no clear D. Trimming pared 2 bases from V and 4 bases from J, leaving 10 bases between. CDR1 LNHNV and CDR2 YYDKDF come from the germline V gene (reference sequence). There are 14 residues in the CDR3. CDR3 DNA sequence: TGTGCCACCAGCAGAAATCAGAGAGCAGATACGCAGTATTTT. This sequence encodes CATSRNQRADTQYF.

In this sample, this clonotype turned up a few times. The chain combines TRBV20-1 with TRBJ2-7, with D uncertain. V shed 5 bases and J shed 4 bases, with 18 bases lying between them. The CDR3 loop spans 14 amino acids. CDR1 and CDR2 from the germline V gene are DFQATT and SNEGSKA (reference sequence). In DNA, the CDR3 is TGCAGTGCTGGCCTAATGGACGATCCTTACGAGCAGTACTTC. Its translation: CSAGLMDDPYEQYF.

This clonotype was seen a handful of times. The rearrangement uses TRBV12-3 or TRBV12-4 and TRBJ2-1, with TRBD2 matching over 9 bases. Losses at the gene ends were 3 bases for V and 4 bases for J; bases not matched to a gene: 4. CDR3 length equals 15 residues. This CDR3 reads CASSFGTSSYNEQFF. The CDR3 nucleotides are TGTGCCAGCAGTTTTGGGACTAGCAGTTACAATGAGCAGTTCTTC.

The chain has TRBV3-1 and TRBJ2-7; D is unclear. Near its end, the DNA agrees better with TRBJ2-5, so the J call may be wrong. The V gene's germline CDR1 is LGHDT and CDR2 YNNKEL (reference sequence). This CDR3 spans 14 amino acids. As DNA, the CDR3 is TGTGCCAGCAGCCAAGAAAGAGTTGGGGAGACCCAGTACTTC. Protein: CASSQERVGETQYF.

This chain connects TRBV7-6 to TRBJ2-3; D may correspond to TRBD1 or TRBD2 (5 bases each). This CDR3 comprises 15 residues. Germline assignment: CDR1 SGHVS and CDR2 FNYEAQ. With 5 bases removed from V and 9 bases from J, the gap between germline ends came to 21 bases. The CDR3 spells CASSVGSGTSATQYF. CDR3 nucleotides: TGTGCCAGCAGCGTTGGGTCGGGGACGTCGGCCACGCAGTATTTT.

This sequence joins TRBV28 and TRBJ1-2; the D gene is possibly TRBD1 (5 bases). CDR3 length: 13 amino acids. Looked up from germline, CDR1 is MDHEN and CDR2 is SYDVKM. V was clipped by 6 bases and J by 5 bases, with 13 bases between them. The CDR3 region is CASSNWGRYGYTF. CDR3 DNA: TGTGCCAGCAGCAACTGGGGGAGGTATGGCTACACCTTC.

The gene calls are TRBV29-1 and TRBJ2-6; D is undetermined. The CDR3 consists of 8 residues. Per the germline V gene, CDR1 is SQVTM and CDR2 is ANQGSEA. V gave up 1 base and J gave up 18 bases, with 4 bases separating them. The CDR3 loop is CSVEVRTF. The CDR3 bases are TGCAGCGTTGAAGTTCGGACTTTC.

This clonotype was seen only a few times. The chain is built from TRBV20-1 and TRBJ2-7; 10 bases map to TRBD2. The V gene's germline CDR1 is DFQATT and CDR2 SNEGSKA (reference sequence). There are 14 residues in the CDR3. V was clipped by 0 bases and J by 6 bases; unmatched bases: 5. CDR3 sequence reads: CSARDQAGGLEQYF. The DNA of the CDR3 is TGCAGTGCTAGAGATCAAGCGGGGGGGCTCGAGCAGTACTTC.

V gene TRBV12-3 or TRBV12-4 combines with J gene TRBJ1-1, with a weak D call TRBD1 (6 bases). CDR3 size: 15 residues. V lost 5 bases and J 0 bases, leaving 13 bases between the germline ends. The CDR3 is CASSTPDRLNTEAFF. The DNA for the CDR3 is TGTGCCAGCAGTACTCCGGACAGACTGAACACTGAAGCTTTCTTT.

The rearrangement links TRBV10-3 to TRBJ2-1, with a tentative D call TRBD2 (7 bases). Looked up from germline, CDR1 is ENHRY and CDR2 is SYGVKD. Trimming took off 2 bases at V and 6 bases at J, with 11 bases between the two ends. The CDR3 covers 14 residues. CDR3 amino acids: CAISEGGAGNEQFF. The CDR3 nucleotides read TGTGCCATCAGTGAGGGGGGGGCGGGCAATGAGCAGTTCTTC.

In its sample, this clonotype was seen a few times. This chain joins TRBV5-1 and TRBJ1-2; D may be TRBD1 (6 bases). V dropped 4 bases and J dropped 3 bases, with 19 bases sitting between them. Germline assignment: CDR1 SGHRS and CDR2 YFSETQ. The CDR3 loop spans 16 amino acids. CDR3 nucleotides: TGCGCCAGCAGCCTCCAGACGACAGGACAATACTATGGCTACACCTTC. It encodes CASSLQTTGQYYGYTF.

V and J are TRBV20-1 and TRBJ2-5; the D is unclear. The J call may be in error: the DNA end matches TRBJ2-7 better. CDR3 size: 13 residues. From germline, CDR1 is DFQATT and CDR2 SNEGSKA (reference sequence). CDR3 region: CSASSYMAVEQYF. Written as DNA, the CDR3 is TGCAGTGCTAGTAGCTACATGGCGGTCGAGCAGTACTTC.

CDR3 amino acids: CASSQPRQALHYEQYF. CDR3 in DNA: TGCGCCAGCAGCCAACCGAGACAGGCCTTACATTACGAGCAGTACTTC. This chain joins TRBV4-1 and TRBJ2-7; tentative D call: TRBD1 (6 bases). Germline-derived CDR1 and CDR2 are MGHRA and YSYEKL. The germline V and J ends were trimmed by 2 bases and 4 bases, with 18 bases remaining between them. The CDR3 covers 16 residues.

This sequence joins TRBV5-6 and TRBJ2-5, with 12 bases matching TRBD2. The V and J ends lost 4 bases and 2 bases, in that order; junction bases with no gene match: 9. This CDR3 has 17 amino acids. Germline lookup yields CDR1 SGHDT and CDR2 YYEEEE. This CDR3 reads CASSLTSGGPGQETQYF. DNA of the CDR3: TGTGCCAGCAGCCTTACTAGCGGGGGGCCAGGACAAGAGACCCAGTACTTC.

The chain links TRBV11-2 to TRBJ2-1; TRBD2 agrees at 9 bases. The end of the DNA fits TRBJ2-7 better, so the J call may be wrong. The CDR3 totals 21 residues. CDR1 and CDR2 from the germline V gene are SGHAT and FQNNGV. This CDR3 reads CASSFPGGVASPGLAYNEQYF. As DNA, the CDR3 is TGTGCCAGCAGCTTCCCAGGAGGGGTGGCCTCACCGGGACTAGCATACAATGAGCAGTACTTC.

This clonotype was seen more than once but under ten times. The chain carries TRBV6-2 or TRBV6-3 and TRBJ2-1; D uncertain. V dropped 6 bases and J dropped 4 bases, with 7 bases sitting between them. This CDR3 is 12 amino acids long. Germline assignment: CDR1 MNHEY and CDR2 SVGEGT. The CDR3 coding sequence is TGTGCCAGCAGGAGATTATACAATGAGCAGTTCTTC. It encodes CASRRLYNEQFF.

V gene TRBV7-9 combines with J gene TRBJ2-5, with D possibly TRBD2 on 6 matching bases. The CDR3 is 14 residues long. Looked up from germline, CDR1 is SEHNR and CDR2 is FQNEAQ (reference sequence). The V end was cut by 8 bases, the J end by 3 bases, with 16 bases between. The CDR3 DNA sequence: TGTGCCAGCGGGGGGATCCGAGCAGAAGAGACCCAGTACTTC. This translates into CASGGIRAEETQYF. The whole variable domain, remainder taken from reference TRBV7-9 and TRBJ2-5, is DTGVSQNPRHKITKRGQNVTFRCDPISEHNRLYWYRQTLGQGPEFLTYFQNEAQLEKSRLLSDRFSAERPKGSFSTLEIQRTEQGDSAMYLCASGGIRAEETQYFGPGTRLLVL.